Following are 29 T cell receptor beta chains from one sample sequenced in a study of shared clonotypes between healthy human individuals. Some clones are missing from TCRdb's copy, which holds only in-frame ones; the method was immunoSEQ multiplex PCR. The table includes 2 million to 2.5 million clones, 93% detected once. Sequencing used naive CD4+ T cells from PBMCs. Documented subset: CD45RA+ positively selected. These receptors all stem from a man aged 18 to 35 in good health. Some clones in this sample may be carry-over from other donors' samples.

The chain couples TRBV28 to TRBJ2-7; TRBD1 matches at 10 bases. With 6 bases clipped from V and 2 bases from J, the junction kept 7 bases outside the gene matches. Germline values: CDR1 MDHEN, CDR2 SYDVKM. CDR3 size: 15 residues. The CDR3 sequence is CASRDPGTGAYEQYF. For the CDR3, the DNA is TGTGCCAGCAGGGACCCCGGGACAGGGGCCTACGAGCAGTACTTC.

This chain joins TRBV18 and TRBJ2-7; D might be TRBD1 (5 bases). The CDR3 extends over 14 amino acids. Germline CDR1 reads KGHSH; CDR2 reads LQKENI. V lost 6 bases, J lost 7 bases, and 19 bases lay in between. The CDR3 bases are TGTGCCAGCTCGTCGACAAGGGGAAAAGAGGAGCAGTACTTC. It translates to CASSSTRGKEEQYF.

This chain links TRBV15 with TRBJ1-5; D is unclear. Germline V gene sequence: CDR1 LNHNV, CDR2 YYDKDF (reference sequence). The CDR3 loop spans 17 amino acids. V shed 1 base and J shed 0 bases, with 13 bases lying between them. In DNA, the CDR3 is TGTGCCACCAGCAGAGGATGGCAGGATTATAGCAATCAGCCCCAGCATTTT. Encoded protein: CATSRGWQDYSNQPQHF.

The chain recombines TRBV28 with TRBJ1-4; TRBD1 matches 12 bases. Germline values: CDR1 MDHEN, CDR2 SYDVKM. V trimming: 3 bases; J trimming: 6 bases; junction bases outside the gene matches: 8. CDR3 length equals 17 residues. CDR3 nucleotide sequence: TGTGCCAGCAGTTTCTGGGACAGGGGGCGCGTAGATGAAAAACTGTTTTTT. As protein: CASSFWDRGRVDEKLFF.

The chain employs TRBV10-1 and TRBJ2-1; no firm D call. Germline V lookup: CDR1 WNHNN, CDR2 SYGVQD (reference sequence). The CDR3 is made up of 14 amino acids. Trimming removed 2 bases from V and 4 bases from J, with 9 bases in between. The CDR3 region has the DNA TGCGCCAGCAGTGAGCGGGCCATTTACAATGAGCAGTTCTTC. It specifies CASSERAIYNEQFF.

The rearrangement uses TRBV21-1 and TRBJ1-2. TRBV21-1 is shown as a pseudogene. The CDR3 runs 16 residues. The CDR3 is CASARTPRGLRSGYTF. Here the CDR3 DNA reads TGTGCCAGCGCTCGTACGCCCCGGGGGCTGCGGTCCGGCTACACCTTC.

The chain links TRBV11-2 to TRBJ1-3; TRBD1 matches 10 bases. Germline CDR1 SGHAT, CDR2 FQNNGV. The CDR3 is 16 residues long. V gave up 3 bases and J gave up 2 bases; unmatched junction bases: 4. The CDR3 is CASSLGDRGTGNTIYF. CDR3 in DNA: TGTGCCAGCAGCTTGGGGGACAGGGGTACTGGAAACACCATATATTTT.

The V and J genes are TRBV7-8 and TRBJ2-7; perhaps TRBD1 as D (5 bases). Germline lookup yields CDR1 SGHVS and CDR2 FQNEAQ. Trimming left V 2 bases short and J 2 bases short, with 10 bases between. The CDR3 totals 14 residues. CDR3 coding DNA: TGTGCCAGCAGCTTACAGGGTTTTCCCTACGAGCAGTACTTC. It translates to CASSLQGFPYEQYF.

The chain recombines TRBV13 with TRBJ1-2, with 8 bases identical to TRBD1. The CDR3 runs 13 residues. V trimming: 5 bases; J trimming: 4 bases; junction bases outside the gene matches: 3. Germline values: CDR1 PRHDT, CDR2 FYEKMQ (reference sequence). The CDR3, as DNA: TGTGCCAGCAGCAGGACAGGGTTCTATGGCTACACCTTC. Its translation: CASSRTGFYGYTF.

The CDR3 is CASSWDRGMNTEAFF. CDR3 in DNA: TGTGCCAGCAGCTGGGACAGGGGGATGAACACTGAAGCTTTCTTT. This chain links TRBV7-9 with TRBJ1-1, with 11 bases aligning to TRBD1. Germline-derived CDR1 and CDR2 are SEHNR and FQNEAQ (reference sequence). V lost 4 bases, J lost 0 bases, and 1 base stayed unmatched. The CDR3 is 15 amino acids.

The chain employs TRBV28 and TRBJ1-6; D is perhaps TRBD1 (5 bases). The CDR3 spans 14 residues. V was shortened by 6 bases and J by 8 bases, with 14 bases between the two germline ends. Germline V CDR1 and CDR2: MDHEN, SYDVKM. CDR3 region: CASRSGIPDSPLHF. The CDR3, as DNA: TGTGCCAGCAGATCAGGGATCCCTGATTCACCCCTCCACTTT.

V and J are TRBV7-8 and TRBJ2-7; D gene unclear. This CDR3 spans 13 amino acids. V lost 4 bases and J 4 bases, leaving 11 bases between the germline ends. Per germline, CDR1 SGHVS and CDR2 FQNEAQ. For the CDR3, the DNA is TGTGCCAGCAGCTCCCGGACCTGGTACGAGCAGTACTTC. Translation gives CASSSRTWYEQYF. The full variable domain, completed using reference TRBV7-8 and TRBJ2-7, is GAGVSQSPRYKVAKRGQDVALRCDPISGHVSLFWYQQALGQGPEFLTYFQNEAQLDKSGLPSDRFFAERPEGSVSTLKIQRTQQEDSAVYLCASSSRTWYEQYFGPGTRLTVT.

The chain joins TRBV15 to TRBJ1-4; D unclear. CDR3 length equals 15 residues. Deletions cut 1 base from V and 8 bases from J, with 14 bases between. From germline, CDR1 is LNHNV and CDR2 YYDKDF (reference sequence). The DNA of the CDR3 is TGTGCCACCAGCAGAGGATCCAGGACGGGCGAAAAACTGTTTTTT. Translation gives CATSRGSRTGEKLFF. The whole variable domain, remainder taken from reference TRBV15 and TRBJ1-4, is DAMVIQNPRYQVTQFGKPVTLSCSQTLNHNVMYWYQQKSSQAPKLLFHYYDKDFNNEADTPDNFQSRRPNTSFCFLDIRSPGLGDTAMYLCATSRGSRTGEKLFFGSGTQLSVL.

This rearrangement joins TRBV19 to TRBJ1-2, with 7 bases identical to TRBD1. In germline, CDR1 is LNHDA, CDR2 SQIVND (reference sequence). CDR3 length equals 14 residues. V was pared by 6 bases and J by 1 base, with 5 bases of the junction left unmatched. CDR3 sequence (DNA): TGTGCCAGTAGCGAGGGACAGTATAACTATGGCTACACCTTC. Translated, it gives CASSEGQYNYGYTF.

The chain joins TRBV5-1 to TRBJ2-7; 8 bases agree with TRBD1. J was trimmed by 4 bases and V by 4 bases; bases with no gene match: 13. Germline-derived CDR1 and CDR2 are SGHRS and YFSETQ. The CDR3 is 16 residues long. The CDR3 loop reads CASSLLAGTGTYEQYF. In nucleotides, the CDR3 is TGCGCCAGCAGCCTGCTAGCCGGGACAGGCACGTACGAGCAGTACTTC.

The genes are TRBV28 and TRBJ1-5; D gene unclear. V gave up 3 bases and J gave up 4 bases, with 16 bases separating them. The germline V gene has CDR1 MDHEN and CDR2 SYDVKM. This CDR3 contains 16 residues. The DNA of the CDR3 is TGTGCCAGCAGTTTTGTCGGTAGCAGCGGGAATCAGCCCCAGCATTTT. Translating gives CASSFVGSSGNQPQHF. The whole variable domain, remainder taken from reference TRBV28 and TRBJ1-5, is DVKVTQSSRYLVKRTGEKVFLECVQDMDHENMFWYRQDPGLGLRLIYFSYDVKMKEKGDIPEGYSVSREKKERFSLILESASTNQTSMYLCASSFVGSSGNQPQHFGDGTRLSIL.

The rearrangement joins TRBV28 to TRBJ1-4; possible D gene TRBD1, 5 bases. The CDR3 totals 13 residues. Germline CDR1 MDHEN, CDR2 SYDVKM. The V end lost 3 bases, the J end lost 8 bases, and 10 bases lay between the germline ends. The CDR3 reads CASSFRGMEKLFF. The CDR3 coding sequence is TGTGCCAGCAGTTTCCGGGGCATGGAAAAACTGTTTTTT.

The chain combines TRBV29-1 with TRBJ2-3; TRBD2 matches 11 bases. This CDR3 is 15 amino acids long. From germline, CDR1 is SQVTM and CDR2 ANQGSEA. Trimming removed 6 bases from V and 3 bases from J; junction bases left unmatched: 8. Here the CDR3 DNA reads TGCAGCGTCGAGGGGATAGCGGGAGGGACAGATACGCAGTATTTT. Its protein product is CSVEGIAGGTDTQYF.

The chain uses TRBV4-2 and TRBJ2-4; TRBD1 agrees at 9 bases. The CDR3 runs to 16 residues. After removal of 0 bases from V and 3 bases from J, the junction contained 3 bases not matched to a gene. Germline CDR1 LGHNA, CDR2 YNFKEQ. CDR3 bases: TGTGCCAGCAGCCAAGACGGGACAGGGATCAAAAACATTCAGTACTTC. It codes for CASSQDGTGIKNIQYF.

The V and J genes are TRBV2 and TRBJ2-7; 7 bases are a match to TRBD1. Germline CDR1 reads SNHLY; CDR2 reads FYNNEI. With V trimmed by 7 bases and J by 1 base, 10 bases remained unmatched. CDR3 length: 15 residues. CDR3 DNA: TGTGCCAGCAACTCTTATCGACAGGGATCCTACGAGCAGTACTTC. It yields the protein CASNSYRQGSYEQYF.

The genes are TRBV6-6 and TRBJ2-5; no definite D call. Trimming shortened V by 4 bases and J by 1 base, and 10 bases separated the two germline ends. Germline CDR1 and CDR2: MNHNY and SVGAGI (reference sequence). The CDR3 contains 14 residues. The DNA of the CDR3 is TGTGCCAGCAGTTTCACACGGAGCCAAGAGACCCAGTACTTC. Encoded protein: CASSFTRSQETQYF.

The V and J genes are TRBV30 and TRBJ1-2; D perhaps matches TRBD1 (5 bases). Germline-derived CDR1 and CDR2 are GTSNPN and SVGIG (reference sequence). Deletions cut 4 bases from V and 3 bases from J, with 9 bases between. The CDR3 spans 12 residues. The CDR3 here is CAWNWGDYGYTF. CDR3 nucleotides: TGTGCCTGGAATTGGGGGGACTATGGCTACACCTTC.

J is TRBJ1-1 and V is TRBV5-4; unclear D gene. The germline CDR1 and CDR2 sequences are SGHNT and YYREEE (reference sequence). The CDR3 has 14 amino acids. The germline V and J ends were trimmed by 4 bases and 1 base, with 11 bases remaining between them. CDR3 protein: CASSRVPGNTEAFF. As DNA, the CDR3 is TGTGCCAGCAGCCGGGTCCCAGGGAACACTGAAGCTTTCTTT. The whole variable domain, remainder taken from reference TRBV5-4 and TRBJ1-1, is ETGVTQSPTHLIKTRGQQVTLRCSSQSGHNTVSWYQQALGQGPQFIFQYYREEENGRGNFPPRFSGLQFPNYSSELNVNALELDDSALYLCASSRVPGNTEAFFGQGTRLTVV.

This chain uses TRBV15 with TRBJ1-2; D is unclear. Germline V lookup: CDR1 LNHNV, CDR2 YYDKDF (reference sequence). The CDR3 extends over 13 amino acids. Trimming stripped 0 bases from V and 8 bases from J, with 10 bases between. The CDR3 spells CATSRERPAGYTF. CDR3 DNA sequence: TGTGCCACCAGCAGAGAAAGACCGGCCGGCTACACCTTC.

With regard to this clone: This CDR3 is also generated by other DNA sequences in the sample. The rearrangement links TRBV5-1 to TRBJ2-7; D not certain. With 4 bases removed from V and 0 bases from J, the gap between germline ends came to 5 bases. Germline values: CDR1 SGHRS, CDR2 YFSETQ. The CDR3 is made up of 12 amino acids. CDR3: CASSLSSYEQYF. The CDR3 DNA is TGCGCCAGCAGCCTTTCCTCCTACGAGCAGTACTTC.

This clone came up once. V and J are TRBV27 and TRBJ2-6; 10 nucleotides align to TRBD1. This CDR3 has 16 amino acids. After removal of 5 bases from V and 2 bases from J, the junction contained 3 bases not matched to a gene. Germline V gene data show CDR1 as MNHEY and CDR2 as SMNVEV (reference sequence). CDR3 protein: CASSPDRGAGANVLTF. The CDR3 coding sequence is TGTGCCAGCAGTCCGGACAGGGGGGCTGGGGCCAACGTCCTGACTTTC.

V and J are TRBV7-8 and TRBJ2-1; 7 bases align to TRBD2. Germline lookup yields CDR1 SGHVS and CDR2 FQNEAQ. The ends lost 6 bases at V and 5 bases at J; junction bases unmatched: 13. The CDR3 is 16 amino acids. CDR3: CASRQEMVGGNNEQFF. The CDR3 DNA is TGTGCCAGCAGACAAGAAATGGTGGGAGGGAACAATGAGCAGTTCTTC. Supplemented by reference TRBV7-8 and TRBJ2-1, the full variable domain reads GAGVSQSPRYKVAKRGQDVALRCDPISGHVSLFWYQQALGQGPEFLTYFQNEAQLDKSGLPSDRFFAERPEGSVSTLKIQRTQQEDSAVYLCASRQEMVGGNNEQFFGPGTRLTVL.

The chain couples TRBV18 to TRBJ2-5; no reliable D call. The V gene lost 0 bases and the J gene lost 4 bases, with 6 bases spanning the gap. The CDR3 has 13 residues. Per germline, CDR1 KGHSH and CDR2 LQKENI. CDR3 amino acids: CASSPPVGETQYF. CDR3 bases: TGTGCCAGCTCACCACCGGTGGGAGAGACCCAGTACTTC.

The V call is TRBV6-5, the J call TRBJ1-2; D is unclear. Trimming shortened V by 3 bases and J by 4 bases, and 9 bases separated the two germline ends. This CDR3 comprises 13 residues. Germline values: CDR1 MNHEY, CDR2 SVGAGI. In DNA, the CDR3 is TGTGCCAGCAGTTATAAGGCCACCTATGGCTACACCTTC. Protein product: CASSYKATYGYTF.